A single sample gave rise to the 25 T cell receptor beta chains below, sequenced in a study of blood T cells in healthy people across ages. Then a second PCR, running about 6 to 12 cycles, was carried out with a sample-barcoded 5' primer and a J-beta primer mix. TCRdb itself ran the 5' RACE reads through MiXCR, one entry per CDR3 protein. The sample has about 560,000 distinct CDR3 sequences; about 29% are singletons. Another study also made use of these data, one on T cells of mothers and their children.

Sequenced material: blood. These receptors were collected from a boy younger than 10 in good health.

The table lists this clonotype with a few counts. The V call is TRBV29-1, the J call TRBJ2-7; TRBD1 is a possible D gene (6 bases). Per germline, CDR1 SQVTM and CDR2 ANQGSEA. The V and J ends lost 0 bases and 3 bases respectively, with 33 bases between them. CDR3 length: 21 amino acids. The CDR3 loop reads CSVEDRRVDGDEGDTYYEQYF. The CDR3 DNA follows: TGCAGCGTTGAAGATCGAAGGGTTGATGGTGACGAAGGGGACACATACTACGAGCAGTACTTC.

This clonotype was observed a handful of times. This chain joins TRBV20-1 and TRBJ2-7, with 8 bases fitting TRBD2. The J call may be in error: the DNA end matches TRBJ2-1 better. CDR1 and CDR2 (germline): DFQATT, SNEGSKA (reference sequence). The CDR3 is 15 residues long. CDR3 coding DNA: TGCAGTGCTAGATTCTTAGCGGGAAGTCAGAATGAGCAGTTCTTC. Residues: CSARFLAGSQNEQFF.

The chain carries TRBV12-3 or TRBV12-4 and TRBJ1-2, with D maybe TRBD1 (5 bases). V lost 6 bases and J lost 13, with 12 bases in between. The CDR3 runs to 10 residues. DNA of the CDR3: TGTGCCAGCAGCCAGGGAGATCTCACCTTC. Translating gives CASSQGDLTF.

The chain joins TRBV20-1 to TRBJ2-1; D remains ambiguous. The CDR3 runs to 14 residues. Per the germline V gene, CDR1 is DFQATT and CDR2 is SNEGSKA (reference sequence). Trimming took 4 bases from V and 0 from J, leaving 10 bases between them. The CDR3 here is CSAKTGYSYNEQFF. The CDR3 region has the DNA TGCAGTGCTAAGACCGGATACTCCTACAATGAGCAGTTCTTC.

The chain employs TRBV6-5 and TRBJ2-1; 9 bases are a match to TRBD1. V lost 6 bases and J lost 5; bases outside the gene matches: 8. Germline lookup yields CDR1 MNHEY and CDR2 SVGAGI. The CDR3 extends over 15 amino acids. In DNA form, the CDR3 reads TGTGCCAGCAGCTTCGGGACAGGGCAACACAATGAGCAGTTCTTC. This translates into CASSFGTGQHNEQFF.

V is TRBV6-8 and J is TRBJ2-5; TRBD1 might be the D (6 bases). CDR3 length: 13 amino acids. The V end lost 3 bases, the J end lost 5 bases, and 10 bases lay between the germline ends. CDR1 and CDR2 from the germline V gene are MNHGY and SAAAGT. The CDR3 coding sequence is TGTGCCAGCAGTTATACAGGGTGGGAGACCCAGTACTTC. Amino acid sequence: CASSYTGWETQYF.

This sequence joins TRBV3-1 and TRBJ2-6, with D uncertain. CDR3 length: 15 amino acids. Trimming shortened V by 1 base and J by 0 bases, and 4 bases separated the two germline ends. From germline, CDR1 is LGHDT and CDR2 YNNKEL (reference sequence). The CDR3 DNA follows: TGTGCCAGCAGCCAAGGAAGCTCTGGGGCCAACGTCCTGACTTTC. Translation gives CASSQGSSGANVLTF.

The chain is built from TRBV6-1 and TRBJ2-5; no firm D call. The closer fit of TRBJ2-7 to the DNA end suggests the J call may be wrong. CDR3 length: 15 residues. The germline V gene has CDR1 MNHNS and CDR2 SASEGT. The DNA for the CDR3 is TGTGCCAGCAGTGAAGCGTATTCGGGTCTCTACGAGCAGTACTTC. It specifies CASSEAYSGLYEQYF.

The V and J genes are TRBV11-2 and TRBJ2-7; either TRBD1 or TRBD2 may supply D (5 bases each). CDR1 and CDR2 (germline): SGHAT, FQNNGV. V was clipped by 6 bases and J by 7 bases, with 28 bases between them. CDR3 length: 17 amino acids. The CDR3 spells CASRGLTGTRKNREQYF. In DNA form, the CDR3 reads TGTGCCAGCAGAGGGCTTACCGGGACCAGAAAAAATAGGGAGCAGTACTTC.

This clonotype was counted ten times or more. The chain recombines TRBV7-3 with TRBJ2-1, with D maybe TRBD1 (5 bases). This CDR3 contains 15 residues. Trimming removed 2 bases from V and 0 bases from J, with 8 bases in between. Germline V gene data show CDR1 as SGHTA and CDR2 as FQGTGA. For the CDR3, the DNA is TGTGCCAGCAGCTTAGGTCAGGGCTCCTACAATGAGCAGTTCTTC. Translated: CASSLGQGSYNEQFF.

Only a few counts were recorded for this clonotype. The CDR3 protein is CASSLGGTPTYEQYF. The DNA of the CDR3 is TGTGCCAGCAGCTTAGGGGGGACGCCAACCTACGAGCAGTACTTC. The V and J genes are TRBV13 and TRBJ2-5; D tentatively fits TRBD1 or TRBD2 (5 bases each). The J call may not be correct, given that the DNA end is closer to TRBJ2-7. CDR3 length equals 15 residues. CDR1 is PRHDT and CDR2 is FYEKMQ in the germline V gene (reference sequence).

CDR3 loop: CASSQKMRTSGSHETQYF. The CDR3 nucleotides read TGTGCCAGCAGCCAAAAGATGCGGACTAGCGGGAGTCATGAGACCCAGTACTTC. This chain uses TRBV14 with TRBJ2-5, with 13 bases that match TRBD2. This CDR3 has 18 residues. From germline, CDR1 is SGHDN and CDR2 FVKESK. V lost 2 bases to trimming and J lost 5 bases; unmatched junction nucleotides: 11.

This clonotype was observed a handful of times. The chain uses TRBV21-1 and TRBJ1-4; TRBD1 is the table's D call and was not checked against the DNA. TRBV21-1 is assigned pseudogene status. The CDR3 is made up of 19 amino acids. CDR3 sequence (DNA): TGTGCCAGCACCAAGGATCACAGGGAATGGTTGAGAACTAATGAAAAACTGTTTTTT. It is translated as CASTKDHREWLRTNEKLFF.

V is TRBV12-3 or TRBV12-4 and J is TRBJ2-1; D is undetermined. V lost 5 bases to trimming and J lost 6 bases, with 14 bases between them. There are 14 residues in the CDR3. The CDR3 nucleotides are TGTGCCAGCAGTCCGTGGGAACAGTTCAATGAGCAGTTCTTC. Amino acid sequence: CASSPWEQFNEQFF.

As DNA, the CDR3 is TGTGCCAGCAGTGGCCTTGCCTGGACCGGGGAGCTGTTTTTT. Translated, it gives CASSGLAWTGELFF. The chain combines TRBV2 with TRBJ2-2; D remains ambiguous. The CDR3 covers 14 residues. Trimming took 4 bases from V and 5 from J, leaving 11 bases between them. The V gene's germline CDR1 is SNHLY and CDR2 FYNNEI.

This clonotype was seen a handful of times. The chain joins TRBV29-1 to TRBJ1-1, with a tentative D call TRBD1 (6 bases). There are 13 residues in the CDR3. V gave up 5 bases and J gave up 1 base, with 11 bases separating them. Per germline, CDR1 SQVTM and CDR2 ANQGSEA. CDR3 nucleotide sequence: TGCAGCGTTCAGTCCAGGGGGAACACTGAAGCTTTCTTT. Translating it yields CSVQSRGNTEAFF.

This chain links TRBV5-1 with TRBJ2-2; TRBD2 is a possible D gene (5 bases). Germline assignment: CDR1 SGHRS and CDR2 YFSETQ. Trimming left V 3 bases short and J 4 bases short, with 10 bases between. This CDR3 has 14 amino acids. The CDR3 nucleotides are TGCGCCAGCAGCTCGAAGGGAGCCACCGGGGAGCTGTTTTTT. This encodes CASSSKGATGELFF.

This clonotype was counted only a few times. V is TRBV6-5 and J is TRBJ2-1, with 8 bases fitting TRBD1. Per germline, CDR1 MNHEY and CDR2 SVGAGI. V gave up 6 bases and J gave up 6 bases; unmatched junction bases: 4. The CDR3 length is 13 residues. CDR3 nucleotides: TGTGCCAGCAGGGGACAGGTTGGCAATGAGCAGTTCTTC. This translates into CASRGQVGNEQFF.

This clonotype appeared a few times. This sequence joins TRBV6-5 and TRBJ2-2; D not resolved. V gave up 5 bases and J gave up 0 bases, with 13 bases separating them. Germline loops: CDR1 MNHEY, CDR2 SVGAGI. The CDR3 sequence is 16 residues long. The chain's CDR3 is CASSIAAYPNTGELFF. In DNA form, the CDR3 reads TGTGCCAGCAGTATCGCAGCATACCCGAACACCGGGGAGCTGTTTTTT.

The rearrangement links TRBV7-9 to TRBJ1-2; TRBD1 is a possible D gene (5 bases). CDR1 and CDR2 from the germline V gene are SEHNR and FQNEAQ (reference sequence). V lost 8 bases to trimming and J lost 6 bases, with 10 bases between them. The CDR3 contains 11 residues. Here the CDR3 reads CASPGANGYTF. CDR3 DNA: TGTGCCAGCCCCGGGGCGAATGGCTACACCTTC.

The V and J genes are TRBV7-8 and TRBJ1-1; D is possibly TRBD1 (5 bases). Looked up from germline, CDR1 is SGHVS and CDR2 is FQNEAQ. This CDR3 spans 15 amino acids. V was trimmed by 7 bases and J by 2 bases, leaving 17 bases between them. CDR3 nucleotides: TGTGCCAGCACCCCAAAGAGGGGCCCCAACACTGAAGCTTTCTTT. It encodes CASTPKRGPNTEAFF.

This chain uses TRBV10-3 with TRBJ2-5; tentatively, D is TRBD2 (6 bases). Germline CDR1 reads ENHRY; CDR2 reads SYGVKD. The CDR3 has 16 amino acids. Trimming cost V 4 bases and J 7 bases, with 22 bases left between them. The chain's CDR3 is CAISGLGRIDGGTQYF. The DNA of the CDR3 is TGTGCCATCAGTGGTTTAGGACGGATTGACGGGGGGACCCAGTACTTC.

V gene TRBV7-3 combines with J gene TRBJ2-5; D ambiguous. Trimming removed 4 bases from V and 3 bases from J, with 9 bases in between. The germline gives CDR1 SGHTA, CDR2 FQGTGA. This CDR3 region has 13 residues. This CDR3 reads CASSSTREETQYF. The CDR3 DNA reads TGTGCCAGCAGCTCTACCAGAGAAGAGACCCAGTACTTC.

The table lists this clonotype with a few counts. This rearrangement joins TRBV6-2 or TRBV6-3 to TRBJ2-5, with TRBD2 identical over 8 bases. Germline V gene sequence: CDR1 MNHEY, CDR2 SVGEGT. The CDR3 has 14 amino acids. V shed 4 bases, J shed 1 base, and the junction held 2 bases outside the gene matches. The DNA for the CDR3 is TGTGCCAGCAGTTTTACTAGCGGCCAAGAGACCCAGTACTTC. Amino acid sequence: CASSFTSGQETQYF.

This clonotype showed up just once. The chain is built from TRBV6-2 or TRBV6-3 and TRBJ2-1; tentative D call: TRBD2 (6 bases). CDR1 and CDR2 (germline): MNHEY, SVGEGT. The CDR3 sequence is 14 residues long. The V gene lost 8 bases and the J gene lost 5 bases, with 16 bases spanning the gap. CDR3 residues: CASVPERVHNEQFF. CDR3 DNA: TGTGCCAGCGTACCCGAGCGGGTTCACAATGAGCAGTTCTTC.